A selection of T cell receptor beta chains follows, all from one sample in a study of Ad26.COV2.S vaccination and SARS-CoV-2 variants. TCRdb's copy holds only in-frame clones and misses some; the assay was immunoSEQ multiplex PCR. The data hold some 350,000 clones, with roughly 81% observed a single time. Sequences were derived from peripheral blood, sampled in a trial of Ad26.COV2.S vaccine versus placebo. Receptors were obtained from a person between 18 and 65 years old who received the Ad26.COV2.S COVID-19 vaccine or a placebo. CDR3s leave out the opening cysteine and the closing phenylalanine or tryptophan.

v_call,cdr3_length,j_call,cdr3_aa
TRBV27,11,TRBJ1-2,ARNRRDGFGYT
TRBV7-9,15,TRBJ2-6,ASSLGQERSGANVLT
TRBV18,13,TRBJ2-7,ASSPAGTVSYEQY
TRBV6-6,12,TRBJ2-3,ASTNPGGTDTQY
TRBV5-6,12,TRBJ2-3,ASSLGGHTDTQY
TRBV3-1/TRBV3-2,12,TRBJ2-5,ASSPHGSGGAQY
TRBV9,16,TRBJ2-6,ASSVVPGGFSGANVLT
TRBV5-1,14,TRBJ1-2,ASSLEFPGINYGYT
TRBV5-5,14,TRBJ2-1,ASSLGPRGSYNEQF
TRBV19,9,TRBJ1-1,ASSIRREAF
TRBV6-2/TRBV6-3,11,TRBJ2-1,ASSLTSSNEQF
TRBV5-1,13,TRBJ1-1,ASSTQAGANTEAF
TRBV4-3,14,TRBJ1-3,ASSQDAARAGNTIY
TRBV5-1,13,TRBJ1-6,ASSLERQWGSPLH
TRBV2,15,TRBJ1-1,ASSGLLSGTVNTEAF
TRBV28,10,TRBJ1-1,ATQPGNTEAF
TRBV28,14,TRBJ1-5,ASSLLGQGSNQPQH
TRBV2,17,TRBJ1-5,ASSDPRTTTVYSNQPQH
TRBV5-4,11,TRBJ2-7,ASSLPTRDEQY
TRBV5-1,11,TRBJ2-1,ASSLVGDGEQF
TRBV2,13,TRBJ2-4,ASSEALVAKNIQY
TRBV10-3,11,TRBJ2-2,AISTGDTGELF
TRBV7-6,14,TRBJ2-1,ASSSEASGAYNEQF
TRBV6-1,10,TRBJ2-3,ASSDRGDTQY
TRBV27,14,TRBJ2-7,ASSLSYAGGTREQY
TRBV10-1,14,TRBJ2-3,ASSESGGWGPDTQY
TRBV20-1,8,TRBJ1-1,SAKTAEAF
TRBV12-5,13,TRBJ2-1,ASGNPQRLYNEQF
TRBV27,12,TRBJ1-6,ASRESSYNSPLH
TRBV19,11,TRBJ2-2,ASSMAATGELF
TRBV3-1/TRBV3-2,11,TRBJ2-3,ASSQRGTDTQY
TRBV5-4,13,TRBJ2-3,ASSRDGGGTDTQY
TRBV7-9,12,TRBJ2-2,ASSFFASTGELF
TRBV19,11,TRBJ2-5,ASSIGVQETQY
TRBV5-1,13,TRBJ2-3,ASSPWDRVTDTQY
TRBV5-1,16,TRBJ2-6,ASSLGQGALSGANVLT
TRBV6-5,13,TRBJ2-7,ASSSKGQGLYEQY
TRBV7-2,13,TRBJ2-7,ASSLGPGGGYEQY
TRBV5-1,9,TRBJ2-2,ASSFAGELF
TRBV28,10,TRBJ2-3,ASSFSTDTQY
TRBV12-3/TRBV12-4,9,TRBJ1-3,AAWGWNTIY
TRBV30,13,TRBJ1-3,AWGTGLGSGNTIY
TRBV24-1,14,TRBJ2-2,ATSDGTGLSTGELF